The present TCR beta chain was sequenced within a study of vaccination effects on CD4 cells after COVID-19. The table came from immunoSEQ multiplex PCR; TCRdb's copy has only in-frame clones and leaves some out. The data show more than 20,000 clones, about 65% seen once. The V gene's germline CDR1 is MNHEY and CDR2 SMNVEV (reference sequence). The CDR3 sequence is 17 residues long. The trim removed 0 bases at V and 0 bases at J, leaving 7 bases unmatched. Prior to sequencing, the ViraFEST assay stimulated PBMC with viral peptide pools, which expanded the antigen-specific CD4+ T cells. Subsequent to 10 days of culture, CD4+ T cells were isolated. Vaccine recipients, nucleocapsid antibody negative, had no prior SARS-CoV-2 infection. On this clone: The antigen remains unidentified.

The source material was CD4+ T cells from PBMCs cultured with HCoV-NL63 spike peptides, sampled before COVID-19 vaccination. The chain joins TRBV27 to TRBJ1-1; TRBD1 agrees at 7 bases. The sequence came from a human donor who received a COVID-19 vaccine. The CDR3 DNA follows: TGTGCCAGCAGTTTATCAAGACAGGGCCTGTTGAACACTGAAGCTTTCTTT. Protein sequence: CASSLSRQGLLNTEAFF.